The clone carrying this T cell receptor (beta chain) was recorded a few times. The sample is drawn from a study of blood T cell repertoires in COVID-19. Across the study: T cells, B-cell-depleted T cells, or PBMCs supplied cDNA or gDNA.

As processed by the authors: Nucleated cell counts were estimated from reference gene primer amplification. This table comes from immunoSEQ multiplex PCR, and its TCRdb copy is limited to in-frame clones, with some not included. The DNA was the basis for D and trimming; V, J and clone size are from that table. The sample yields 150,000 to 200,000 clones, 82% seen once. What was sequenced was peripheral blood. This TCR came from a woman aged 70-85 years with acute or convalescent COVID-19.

The CDR3 DNA sequence: TGTGCCATCAGGCGGACAGGGGTTACCAGCTCTGGGGCCAACGTCCTGACTTTC. Encoded protein: CAIRRTGVTSSGANVLTF. This sequence joins TRBV10-3 and TRBJ2-6; 9 bases line up with TRBD1. Germline V gives CDR1 ENHRY, CDR2 SYGVKD. Trimming at V came to 6 bases and at J to 0 bases, leaving 9 bases not matched to a gene. The CDR3 has 18 residues.